This T cell receptor beta chain was identified in a study of T-cell reconstitution after alpha-beta-depleted transplantation in children. For TCRbeta, the library was prepared with unique molecular identifiers. TCRdb used MiXCR to reprocess the PCR reads, holding one entry per CDR3 protein. The data contain 95,000 to 150,000 distinct CDR3 sequences, under 30% of them singletons. This CDR3 is built from 16 residues. The V end was cut by 6 bases, the J end by 2 bases, with 14 bases between. Germline V gene sequence: CDR1 KGHSH, CDR2 LQKENI. This clonotype was detected ten times or more. Here the sequenced sample was PBMCs, mostly from graft donor cells, taken 180 days after TCRalphabeta/CD19-depleted stem cell transplant. The receptor was derived from a male patient aged 2 to 9 who had a stem cell transplant for chronic granulomatous disease, so the T cells may come from the graft donor. This chain links TRBV18 with TRBJ1-6; a weak D match, TRBD1 (6 bases). CDR3: CASSPEGGPYNSPLHF. Here the CDR3 DNA reads TGTGCCAGCTCCCCAGAAGGGGGACCCTATAATTCACCCCTCCACTTT.